A single T cell receptor (beta chain) is shown here with its context. This record belongs to a study of identical twins. In germline, CDR1 is MGHDK, CDR2 SYGVNS. The CDR3 is made up of 14 amino acids. Trimming removed 10 bases at V and 1 base at J, with 16 bases between. Via MiXCR, TCRdb re-called the 5' RACE reads, giving one row per CDR3 protein. Of 1.5 million to 2 million distinct CDR3 sequences detected, under 35% appear once; the ten largest clones hold about 0.25%. This receptor was identified in a newborn girl in good health. The source material was cord blood. The V and J genes are TRBV25-1 and TRBJ1-1; D uncertain. The CDR3 DNA follows: TGTGCCAACAGCGAAACTAAGGCGAACACTGAAGCTTTCTTT. Residues: CANSETKANTEAFF.